This paragraph covers one TCR beta chain sequence. The antigen is unknown. The data stem from a study of human T cells and chemical hapten exposure. General observations from the study: Once DPC sensitization occurred, TCRs above 1 in 1000 frequency showed no change.

MiXCR was run by TCRdb on the RACE reads, yielding one entry per CDR3 protein. The sample records 300,000 to 450,000 distinct CDR3 sequences, roughly 4.6% being singletons. Time point noted: pre-sensitization, week 0. Stated treatment: therapeutic diphenylcyclopropenone sensitization with weekly scalp DPC. Sequenced material: whole blood, taken in connection with sensitization to the hapten diphenylcyclopropenone (DPC). This TCR came from a woman between 45 and 65 years old with alopecia areata. Some clones in this sample may be carry-over from other donors' samples.

CDR3 residues: CSASFGGQGGSQPQHF. CDR3 nucleotides: TGCAGTGCTAGTTTTGGGGGACAGGGAGGTAGTCAGCCCCAGCATTTT. This chain joins TRBV20-1 and TRBJ1-5; 9 bases line up with TRBD1. Germline-derived CDR1 and CDR2 are DFQATT and SNEGSKA (reference sequence). V trimming: 3 bases; J trimming: 6 bases; junction bases outside the gene matches: 12. This CDR3 comprises 16 residues.